This T cell receptor (beta chain) was obtained from a study of cytomegalovirus exposure and HLA in healthy donors. 13 Jbeta primers and 60 Vbeta primers were used for the PCR. TCRdb keeps only in-frame clones here, not all; method: immunoSEQ multiplex PCR. The sample has about 180,000 clones; around 80% are singletons. This clone is a singleton in its sample. V lost 6 bases and J lost 5, with 10 bases in between. Germline values: CDR1 LGHNT, CDR2 FRNRAP. The CDR3 contains 12 residues. The chain joins TRBV12-5 to TRBJ2-5; the D gene is possibly TRBD2 (6 bases). The sample was PBMCs. This TCR was sampled from a man between 35 and 55 years old in good health and CMV-seronegative. For the CDR3, the DNA is TGTGCTAGTGGCCGGACTATGGAGACCCAGTACTTC. This encodes CASGRTMETQYF.